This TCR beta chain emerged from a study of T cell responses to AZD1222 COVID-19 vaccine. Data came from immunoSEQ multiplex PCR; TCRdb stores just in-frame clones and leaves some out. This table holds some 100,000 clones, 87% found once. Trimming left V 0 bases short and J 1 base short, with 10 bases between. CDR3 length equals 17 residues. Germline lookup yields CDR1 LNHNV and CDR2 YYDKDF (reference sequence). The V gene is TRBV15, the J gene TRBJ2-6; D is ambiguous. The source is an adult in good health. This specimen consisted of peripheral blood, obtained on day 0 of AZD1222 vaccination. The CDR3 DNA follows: TGTGCCACCAGCAGAGATGCCCGCAGATCTGGGGCCAACGTCCTGACTTTC. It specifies CATSRDARRSGANVLTF.